This TCR beta chain derives from a study of response to subunit inactivated influenza vaccine. Study-wide findings and caveats: With each seasonal influenza vaccination, the authors suggested, few new T cells are recruited.

This clonotype was counted a few times. The antigen is not known. Using its own MiXCR run on the RT-PCR reads, TCRdb lists one record per CDR3 protein. In the table there are around 520,000 distinct CDR3 sequences, 10% to 15% of which are singletons. Sequencing used PBMCs from blood, obtained on the day of vaccination. This TCR came from a man over 45 who received an inactivated influenza vaccine.

CDR3 region: CAWSVGSLNTGELFF. The CDR3 DNA reads as TGTGCCTGGAGTGTTGGGAGCCTGAACACCGGGGAGCTGTTTTTT. V and J are TRBV30 and TRBJ2-2; D might be TRBD2 (5 bases). Germline CDR1 reads GTSNPN; CDR2 reads SVGIG (reference sequence). The V and J ends lost 0 bases and 1 base respectively, with 9 bases between them. This CDR3 is built from 15 residues. The full variable domain, in which reference TRBV30 and TRBJ2-2 provide the parts outside the CDR3, is SQTIHQWPATLVQPVGSPLSLECTVEGTSNPNLYWYRQAAGRGLQLLFYSVGIGQISSEVPQNLSASRPQDRQFILSSKKLLLSDSGFYLCAWSVGSLNTGELFFGEGSRLTVL.